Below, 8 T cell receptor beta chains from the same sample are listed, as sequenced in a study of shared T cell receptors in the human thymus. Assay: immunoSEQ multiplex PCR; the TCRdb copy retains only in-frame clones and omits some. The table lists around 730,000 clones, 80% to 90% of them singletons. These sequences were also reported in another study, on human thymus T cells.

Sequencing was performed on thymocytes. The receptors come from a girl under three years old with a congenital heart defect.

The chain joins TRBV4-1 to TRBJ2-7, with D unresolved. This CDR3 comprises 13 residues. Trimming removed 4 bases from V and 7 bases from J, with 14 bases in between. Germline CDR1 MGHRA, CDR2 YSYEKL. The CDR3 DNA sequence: TGCGCCAGCAGCCGCCAGGTTGTGGAAGAGCAGTACTTC. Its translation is CASSRQVVEEQYF.

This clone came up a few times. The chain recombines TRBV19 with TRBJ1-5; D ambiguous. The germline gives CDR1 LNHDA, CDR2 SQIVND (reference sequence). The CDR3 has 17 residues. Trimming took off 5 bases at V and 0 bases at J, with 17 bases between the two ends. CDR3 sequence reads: CASSLPAGDYSNQPQHF. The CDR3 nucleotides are TGTGCCAGTAGTCTCCCCGCCGGGGATTATAGCAATCAGCCCCAGCATTTT.

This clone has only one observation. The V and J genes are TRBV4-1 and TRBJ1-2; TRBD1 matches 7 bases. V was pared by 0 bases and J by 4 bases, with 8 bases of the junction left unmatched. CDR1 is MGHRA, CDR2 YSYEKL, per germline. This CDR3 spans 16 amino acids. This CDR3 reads CASSQEPRRDSYGYTF. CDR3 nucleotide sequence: TGCGCCAGCAGCCAAGAACCGCGCCGGGACAGCTATGGCTACACCTTC.

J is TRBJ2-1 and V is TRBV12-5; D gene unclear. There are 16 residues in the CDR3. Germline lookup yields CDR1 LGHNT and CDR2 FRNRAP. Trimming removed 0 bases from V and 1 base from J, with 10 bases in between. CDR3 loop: CASGLVLTTSYNEQFF. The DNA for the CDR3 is TGTGCTAGTGGTTTGGTACTAACCACTTCCTACAATGAGCAGTTCTTC. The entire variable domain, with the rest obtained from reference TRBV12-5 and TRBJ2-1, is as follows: DARVTQTPRHKVTEMGQEVTMRCQPILGHNTVFWYRQTMMQGLELLAYFRNRAPLDDSGMPKDRFSAEMPDATLATLKIQPSEPRDSAVYFCASGLVLTTSYNEQFFGPGTRLTVL.

In DNA form, the CDR3 reads TGTGCCATCAGTGAGCGGGGACAGGGCCCGAACACCGGGGAGCTGTTTTTT. Its translation: CAISERGQGPNTGELFF. The V call is TRBV10-3, the J call TRBJ2-2; 9 bases fit TRBD1. With V trimmed by 2 bases and J by 0 bases, 4 bases remained unmatched. This CDR3 is built from 17 residues. From germline, CDR1 is ENHRY and CDR2 SYGVKD.

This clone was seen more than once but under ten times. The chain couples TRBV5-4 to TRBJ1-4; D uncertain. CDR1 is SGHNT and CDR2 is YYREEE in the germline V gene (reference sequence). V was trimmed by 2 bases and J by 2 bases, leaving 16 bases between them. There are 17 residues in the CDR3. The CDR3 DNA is TGTGCCAGCAGCTTACTTAATGAGGGCCGTACTAATGAAAAACTGTTTTTT. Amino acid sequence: CASSLLNEGRTNEKLFF.

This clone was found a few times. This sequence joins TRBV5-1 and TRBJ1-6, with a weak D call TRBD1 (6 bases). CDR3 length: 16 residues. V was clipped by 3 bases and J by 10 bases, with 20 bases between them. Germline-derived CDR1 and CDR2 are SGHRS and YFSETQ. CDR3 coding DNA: TGCGCCAGCAGCTCGCTAGGGGACAACCTGCCGTCACCCCTCCACTTT. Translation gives CASSSLGDNLPSPLHF.

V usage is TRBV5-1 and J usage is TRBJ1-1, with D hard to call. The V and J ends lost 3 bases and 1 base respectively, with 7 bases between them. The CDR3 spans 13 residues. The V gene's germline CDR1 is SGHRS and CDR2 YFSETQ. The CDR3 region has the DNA TGCGCCAGCAGCTCCCACAAGAACACTGAAGCTTTCTTT. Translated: CASSSHKNTEAFF.